This entry lists 17 T cell receptor beta chains sequenced from one sample in a study of blood T cell repertoires in COVID-19. Libraries were prepared by immunoSEQ multiplex PCR; TCRdb keeps only in-frame clonotypes and omits some of them. This sample has 30,000 to 45,000 clones, with approximately 90% found just once. Sequences were obtained from peripheral blood. The receptors stem from a man in his fifties with active COVID-19.

The genes are TRBV6-6 and TRBJ2-7, with 7 bases identical to TRBD2. V shed 5 bases, J shed 5 bases, and the junction held 12 bases outside the gene matches. Germline CDR1 is MNHNY and CDR2 is SVGAGI (reference sequence). The CDR3 is 15 residues long. The chain's CDR3 is CASSEGGLERNEQYF. The CDR3 bases are TGTGCCAGCAGTGAGGGTGGACTAGAAAGAAACGAGCAGTACTTC.

The V gene is TRBV18, the J gene TRBJ1-5, with D possibly being TRBD1 (6 bases). The CDR3 is made up of 13 amino acids. Germline CDR1 KGHSH, CDR2 LQKENI. Deletions cut 6 bases from V and 4 bases from J, with 10 bases between. In DNA form, the CDR3 reads TGTGCCAGCTCGCGGACAGATAATCAGCCCCAGCATTTT. Amino acids: CASSRTDNQPQHF.

The chain uses TRBV28 and TRBJ2-7; a weak D match, TRBD2 (6 bases). Per germline, CDR1 MDHEN and CDR2 SYDVKM. The ends were cut back, 3 bases at V and 1 base at J, with 7 bases in the middle. The length of the CDR3 is 13 residues. The CDR3 reads CASSLGRSYEQYF. The CDR3, as DNA: TGTGCCAGCAGTTTGGGGAGGTCCTACGAGCAGTACTTC.

The J gene is TRBJ1-4, the V gene TRBV5-4, with D unresolved. This CDR3 has 13 residues. The V gene's germline CDR1 is SGHNT and CDR2 YYREEE (reference sequence). Trimming removed 4 bases from V and 8 bases from J, with 12 bases in between. The CDR3 spells CASSRSGREKLFF. Here the CDR3 DNA reads TGTGCCAGCAGCCGGAGTGGGAGAGAAAAACTGTTTTTT.

The rearrangement uses TRBV19 and TRBJ2-1; TRBD1 matches 11 bases. V lost 8 bases to trimming and J lost 6 bases; unmatched junction nucleotides: 9. Germline V gives CDR1 LNHDA, CDR2 SQIVND (reference sequence). The CDR3 is 15 residues long. Written as DNA, the CDR3 is TGTGCCAGTCGCAAAGGGGACAGGGGGGTCAATGAGCAGTTCTTC. Its protein is CASRKGDRGVNEQFF. Full variable domain (remainder filled in from reference TRBV19 and TRBJ2-1): DGGITQSPKYLFRKEGQNVTLSCEQNLNHDAMYWYRQDPGQGLRLIYYSQIVNDFQKGDIAEGYSVSREKKESFPLTVTSAQKNPTAFYLCASRKGDRGVNEQFFGPGTRLTVL.

V and J are TRBV5-6 and TRBJ2-2; D is perhaps TRBD1 (6 bases). Trimming cost V 3 bases and J 4 bases, with 16 bases left between them. From germline, CDR1 is SGHDT and CDR2 YYEEEE. This CDR3 is built from 16 residues. CDR3 sequence: CASSYTGHRSTGELFF. The CDR3 DNA is TGTGCCAGCAGCTATACGGGACACCGCAGCACCGGGGAGCTGTTTTTT.

The genes are TRBV4-3 and TRBJ2-1; D remains unclear. The germline gives CDR1 LGHNA, CDR2 YSLEER. CDR3 length: 13 amino acids. V was pared by 0 bases and J by 11 bases, with 11 bases between. The CDR3 is CASSQDRAAQQFF. The CDR3 coding sequence is TGCGCCAGCAGCCAAGATCGAGCAGCGCAGCAGTTCTTC.

The rearrangement links TRBV7-9 to TRBJ2-3; 8 bases align to TRBD1. Germline V gives CDR1 SEHNR, CDR2 FQNEAQ (reference sequence). The V gene end was trimmed by 5 bases and the J gene end by 4 bases; junction bases not matched to a gene: 5. The CDR3 sequence is 14 residues long. Here the CDR3 reads CASSPDRAPDTQYF. For the CDR3, the DNA is TGTGCCAGCAGCCCGGACAGGGCCCCAGATACGCAGTATTTT.

The V and J genes are TRBV18 and TRBJ1-6, with TRBD1 matching over 7 bases. This CDR3 has 14 residues. The junction had 1 base not matched to a gene; V was cut back by 4 bases and J by 4 bases. The V gene's germline CDR1 is KGHSH and CDR2 LQKENI. CDR3 sequence reads: CASSRGQYNSPLHF. In DNA form, the CDR3 reads TGTGCCAGCTCACGGGGACAGTATAATTCACCCCTCCACTTT.

This clone was seen once. J is TRBJ1-2 and V is TRBV5-6; 8 nucleotides align to TRBD1. The junction had 14 bases not matched to a gene; V was cut back by 3 bases and J by 1 base. This CDR3 has 18 residues. Germline V CDR1 and CDR2: SGHDT, YYEEEE. This CDR3 is CASSSIRFGTGLNYGYTF. The CDR3 DNA reads TGTGCCAGCAGCTCAATACGCTTTGGGACAGGTCTTAACTATGGCTACACCTTC.

This chain joins TRBV7-3 and TRBJ1-2, with TRBD1 identical over 9 bases. V was clipped by 0 bases and J by 4 bases; unmatched bases: 3. CDR1 and CDR2 from the germline V gene are SGHTA and FQGTGA. The CDR3 loop spans 15 amino acids. CDR3 nucleotide sequence: TGTGCCAGCAGCTTAACGGGACAGGGTGGCTATGGCTACACCTTC. Its protein is CASSLTGQGGYGYTF.

J is TRBJ1-2 and V is TRBV12-3 or TRBV12-4, with D uncertain. The CDR3 is 12 amino acids. The V end was cut by 6 bases, the J end by 8 bases, with 13 bases between. CDR3 DNA sequence: TGTGCCAGCAGGCATAGCCAGAGGGGCTACACCTTC. Its protein is CASRHSQRGYTF.

This rearrangement joins TRBV27 to TRBJ2-7; 10 nucleotides align to TRBD2. V lost 5 bases to trimming and J lost 1 base; unmatched junction nucleotides: 5. The CDR3 consists of 15 residues. The germline CDR1 and CDR2 sequences are MNHEY and SMNVEV (reference sequence). CDR3 DNA sequence: TGTGCCAGCAGTCCACTAGCGGGGTCGTCCTACGAGCAGTACTTC. Protein: CASSPLAGSSYEQYF.

The genes are TRBV7-2 and TRBJ1-1; D is ambiguous. Germline CDR1 and CDR2: SGHTA and FQGNSA. V was cut by 5 bases and J by 11 bases, with 24 bases left in between. This CDR3 region has 15 residues. The DNA of the CDR3 is TGTGCCAGCAGCCCAGCCCCGGCAGGCCCCTCGGTTGCTTTCTTT. Protein product: CASSPAPAGPSVAFF.

This chain connects TRBV18 to TRBJ2-7, with 7 bases matching TRBD1. The CDR3 extends over 15 amino acids. V shed 0 bases and J 3 bases; nucleotides not matched to a gene: 5. Germline assignment: CDR1 KGHSH and CDR2 LQKENI. In DNA, the CDR3 is TGTGCCAGCTCACCACCTCCCCGGACAGGCTACGAGCAGTACTTC. It is translated as CASSPPPRTGYEQYF.

This clone was counted only a few times. V gene TRBV5-4 combines with J gene TRBJ2-1, with TRBD2 as a possible D gene (6 bases). Germline V gene sequence: CDR1 SGHNT, CDR2 YYREEE (reference sequence). The CDR3 contains 15 residues. Trimming left V 2 bases short and J 1 base short, with 10 bases between. CDR3 in amino acids: CASSFGGESYNEQFF. The CDR3 bases are TGTGCCAGCAGCTTTGGAGGGGAGTCCTACAATGAGCAGTTCTTC.

The V and J genes are TRBV3-1 (or the pseudogene TRBV3-2) and TRBJ2-5, with TRBD2 matching 7 bases. The trim removed 3 bases at V and 5 bases at J, leaving 0 bases unmatched. The V gene's germline CDR1 is LGHDT and CDR2 YNNKEL (reference sequence). CDR3 length: 12 residues. The CDR3 DNA sequence: TGTGCCAGCAGCCAGGGGGGGGAGACCCAGTACTTC. Protein product: CASSQGGETQYF.